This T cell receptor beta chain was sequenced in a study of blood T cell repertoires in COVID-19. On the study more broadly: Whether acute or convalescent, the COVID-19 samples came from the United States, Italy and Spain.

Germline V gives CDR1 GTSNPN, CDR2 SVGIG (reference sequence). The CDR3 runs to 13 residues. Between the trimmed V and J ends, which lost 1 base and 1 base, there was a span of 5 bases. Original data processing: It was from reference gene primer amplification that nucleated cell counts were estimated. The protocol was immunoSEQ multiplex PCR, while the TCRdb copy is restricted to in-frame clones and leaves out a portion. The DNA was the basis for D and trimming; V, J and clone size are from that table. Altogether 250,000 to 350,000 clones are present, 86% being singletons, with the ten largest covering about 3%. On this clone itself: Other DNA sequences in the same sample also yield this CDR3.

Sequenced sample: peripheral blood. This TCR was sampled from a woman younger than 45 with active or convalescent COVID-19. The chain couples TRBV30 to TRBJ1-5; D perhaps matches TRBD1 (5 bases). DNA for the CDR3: TGTGCCTGGAGTGGACAGAGCAATCAGCCCCAGCATTTT. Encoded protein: CAWSGQSNQPQHF.